The clone carrying this T cell receptor beta chain was found once. The record originates from a study of blood T cell repertoires in COVID-19. Across the whole study: From T cells, B-cell-depleted T cells, or PBMCs came the material, which was cDNA or gDNA.

Trimming cost V 10 bases and J 3 bases, with 15 bases left between them. This CDR3 contains 14 residues. Per germline, CDR1 SNHLY and CDR2 FYNNEI. In the original processing: The authors estimated nucleated cell counts from reference gene primer amplification. The data were produced by immunoSEQ multiplex PCR, yet TCRdb's version contains in-frame clones alone and is incomplete. V and J calls and clone size come straight from that table; D and trimming were deduced from the DNA. The repertoire holds under 200,000 clones, with roughly 80% as singletons. The sequenced material came from peripheral blood. The chain carries TRBV2 and TRBJ1-4, with a tentative D call TRBD1 (5 bases). This TCR came from a woman aged 25 to 39 with acute or convalescent COVID-19. For the CDR3, the DNA is TGTGCCACAAGGCAGGGCCGGGCTAATGAAAAACTGTTTTTT. Encoded protein: CATRQGRANEKLFF.